The 19 T cell receptor beta chains below come from one sample, sequenced in a study of cytomegalovirus exposure and HLA in healthy donors. This PCR relied on a set of 60 Vbeta primers and 13 Jbeta primers. Measured with immunoSEQ multiplex PCR; TCRdb has only the in-frame clones, and not every one. The sample lists approximately 130,000 clones, 8.5% to 9% occurring once. Sequencing used PBMCs. The receptors were gathered from a woman in her forties in good health and CMV-seropositive.

This chain uses TRBV6-1 with TRBJ1-5; D not resolved. The CDR3 consists of 14 residues. Germline values: CDR1 MNHNS, CDR2 SASEGT. The V and J ends lost 1 base and 9 bases respectively, with 13 bases between them. CDR3 in amino acids: CASSEGLAPGPQHF. CDR3 DNA sequence: TGTGCCAGCAGTGAAGGATTGGCCCCAGGGCCCCAGCATTTT.

V is TRBV7-6 and J is TRBJ2-5, with 7 bases matching TRBD1. The CDR3 totals 14 residues. Germline assignment: CDR1 SGHVS and CDR2 FNYEAQ. J was trimmed by 3 bases and V by 3 bases; bases with no gene match: 4. The CDR3: CASSFGTVEETQYF. The CDR3 region has the DNA TGTGCCAGCAGCTTCGGGACAGTAGAAGAGACCCAGTACTTC.

This clone was seen only a few times. The rearrangement joins TRBV19 to TRBJ1-1; D is possibly TRBD1 (5 bases). The CDR3 is 15 amino acids. Between the trimmed V and J ends, which lost 5 bases and 4 bases, there was a span of 17 bases. Germline CDR1 is LNHDA and CDR2 is SQIVND (reference sequence). CDR3 coding DNA: TGTGCCAGTAGTGCCCCGACAGAGGAGTCCACTGAAGCTTTCTTT. As protein: CASSAPTEESTEAFF.

This clone was seen more than once but under ten times. This sequence joins TRBV6-4 and TRBJ1-5; weak D call: TRBD1 (6 bases). Germline CDR1 reads MRHNA; CDR2 reads SNTAGT. This CDR3 is built from 14 residues. The V end was cut by 8 bases, the J end by 0 bases, with 11 bases between. Here the CDR3 DNA reads TGTGCCAGCCGGACAGCAGATAGCAATCAGCCCCAGCATTTT. This encodes CASRTADSNQPQHF.

The rearrangement links TRBV6-6 to TRBJ1-5; D is uncertain. The germline V gene encodes CDR1 MNHNY and CDR2 SVGAGI (reference sequence). The V and J ends lost 6 bases and 1 base respectively, with 7 bases between them. This CDR3 spans 13 amino acids. CDR3 DNA: TGTGCCAGCAGCAGGAAGAGCAATCAGCCCCAGCATTTT. Translating it yields CASSRKSNQPQHF.

The genes are TRBV7-2 and TRBJ1-2, with no clear D. Trimming left V 2 bases short and J 4 bases short, with 11 bases between. CDR1 and CDR2 (germline): SGHTA, FQGNSA. The CDR3 sequence is 14 residues long. This CDR3 is CASSLNQVGYGYTF. The CDR3 DNA reads as TGTGCCAGCAGCTTAAATCAGGTGGGCTATGGCTACACCTTC.

Only a few counts were recorded for this clone. The V and J genes are TRBV29-1 and TRBJ2-1, with D maybe TRBD2 (5 bases). The length of the CDR3 is 15 residues. Germline CDR1 reads SQVTM; CDR2 reads ANQGSEA. V dropped 3 bases and J dropped 3 bases, with 15 bases sitting between them. The CDR3 sequence is CSVDGLDQLYNEQFF. The CDR3 DNA sequence: TGCAGCGTTGATGGACTGGACCAACTCTACAATGAGCAGTTCTTC.

This clone was detected a few times. DNA of the CDR3: TGTGCCAGCAGTTGGCGGGCTGAAGCTTTCTTT. Encoded protein: CASSWRAEAFF. The V call is TRBV2, the J call TRBJ1-1; no clear D. The CDR3 contains 11 residues. The V and J ends lost 5 bases and 6 bases respectively, with 7 bases between them. Germline CDR1 reads SNHLY; CDR2 reads FYNNEI.

This clone was observed a handful of times. J is TRBJ1-3 and V is TRBV5-1, with D unresolved. The germline V gene encodes CDR1 SGHRS and CDR2 YFSETQ. The CDR3 has 13 residues. Trimming left V 6 bases short and J 4 bases short, with 11 bases between. CDR3 coding DNA: TGCGCCAGCAAGGAGGGTGGAGGAAACACCATATATTTT. This encodes CASKEGGGNTIYF.

This sequence joins TRBV10-2 and TRBJ1-1, with no clear D. The length of the CDR3 is 14 residues. Trimming left V 6 bases short and J 6 bases short, with 17 bases between. The germline V gene has CDR1 WSHSY and CDR2 SAAADI. The chain's CDR3 is CASRREALLSEAFF. DNA for the CDR3: TGCGCCAGCAGAAGAGAGGCCTTGCTCTCTGAAGCTTTCTTT.

This clone was counted a few times. The chain couples TRBV5-6 to TRBJ2-3, with 10 nucleotides matching TRBD2. The CDR3 sequence is 16 residues long. The J segment lost 6 bases and the V segment lost 4 bases, leaving 11 bases of the junction unmatched. Germline V gene sequence: CDR1 SGHDT, CDR2 YYEEEE. The CDR3 DNA is TGTGCCAGCAGCGGGGGCACTAGCGGGGAAGTTGATACGCAGTATTTT. It specifies CASSGGTSGEVDTQYF.

This clone has only a few counts. The chain couples TRBV5-4 to TRBJ2-7; perhaps TRBD1 as D (5 bases). The CDR3 sequence is 14 residues long. The V gene lost 3 bases and the J gene lost 3 bases, with 13 bases spanning the gap. The germline V gene has CDR1 SGHNT and CDR2 YYREEE (reference sequence). The CDR3 sequence: CASSSQGSHYEQYF. In DNA, the CDR3 is TGTGCCAGCAGCTCCCAGGGTTCCCACTACGAGCAGTACTTC.

V usage is TRBV7-2 and J usage is TRBJ1-5; 7 bases agree with TRBD1. The ends lost 5 bases at V and 6 bases at J; junction bases unmatched: 7. Germline-derived CDR1 and CDR2 are SGHTA and FQGNSA. The length of the CDR3 is 14 residues. The CDR3 DNA follows: TGTGCCAGCAGCCCAGACAGGGTGGGTCAGCCCCAGCATTTT. It is translated as CASSPDRVGQPQHF.

The sample holds a few counts of this clone. This rearrangement joins TRBV5-4 to TRBJ2-1; D is perhaps TRBD2 (7 bases). V gave up 0 bases and J gave up 8 bases, with 15 bases separating them. This CDR3 spans 15 amino acids. The germline CDR1 and CDR2 sequences are SGHNT and YYREEE (reference sequence). In nucleotides, the CDR3 is TGTGCCAGCAGCTTGGCTGGGGGGGGGCTCGATGAGCAGTTCTTC. It encodes CASSLAGGGLDEQFF.

This rearrangement joins TRBV5-1 to TRBJ2-3; D is possibly TRBD2 (5 bases). The CDR3 sequence is 14 residues long. Germline CDR1 and CDR2: SGHRS and YFSETQ. V lost 6 bases and J 5 bases, leaving 16 bases between the germline ends. CDR3 DNA: TGCGCCAGCACCCAACGTCTAGCAGGAGATACGCAGTATTTT. Translated: CASTQRLAGDTQYF. Supplemented by reference TRBV5-1 and TRBJ2-3, the full variable domain reads KAGVTQTPRYLIKTRGQQVTLSCSPISGHRSVSWYQQTPGQGLQFLFEYFSETQRNKGNFPGRFSGRQFSNSRSEMNVSTLELGDSALYLCASTQRLAGDTQYFGPGTRLTVL.

The chain links TRBV5-6 to TRBJ2-7, with 9 nucleotides matching TRBD1. The junction had 7 bases not matched to a gene; V was cut back by 2 bases and J by 4 bases. Per germline, CDR1 SGHDT and CDR2 YYEEEE. The CDR3 extends over 15 amino acids. In DNA, the CDR3 is TGTGCCAGCAGCTTTTTCGGGACAGGGCAGTACGAGCAGTACTTC. Protein: CASSFFGTGQYEQYF.

The V call is TRBV30, the J call TRBJ1-3, with no clear D. Trimming removed 2 bases from V and 0 bases from J, with 5 bases in between. Looked up from germline, CDR1 is GTSNPN and CDR2 is SVGIG (reference sequence). There are 13 residues in the CDR3. This CDR3 reads CAWSKSSGNTIYF. In DNA, the CDR3 is TGTGCCTGGAGTAAGAGCTCTGGAAACACCATATATTTT.

This clone was recorded a few times. The chain's CDR3 is CASSSRELDGELFF. The CDR3 DNA sequence: TGTGCCAGCAGTTCCCGGGAGCTTGACGGGGAGCTGTTTTTT. The V gene is TRBV6-6, the J gene TRBJ2-2; D may be TRBD2 (6 bases). This CDR3 region has 14 residues. Trimming left V 4 bases short and J 7 bases short, with 13 bases between. Germline values: CDR1 MNHNY, CDR2 SVGAGI (reference sequence).

This clone was recorded a few times. This chain links TRBV2 with TRBJ1-3; no firm D call. The V gene's germline CDR1 is SNHLY and CDR2 FYNNEI. Trimming took 7 bases from V and 0 from J, leaving 13 bases between them. This CDR3 has 15 residues. In DNA, the CDR3 is TGTGCCAGCATGAGGGAACACTACTCTGGAAACACCATATATTTT. It is translated as CASMREHYSGNTIYF.